These 19 T cell receptor beta chains were sequenced from one sample in a study of T cells after posttransplantation cyclophosphamide. The repertoire was sequenced with immunoSEQ multiplex PCR; TCRdb's copy has only in-frame clones and lacks some. The sample lists roughly 23,000 clones, 95% to 98% seen once, with about 0.12% in the top ten. The naive gate required viable CD3+CD4+ or CD3+CD8+ cells with CCR7+CD45RA+CD45RO-CD95-CD27+CD28+ phenotype. The sequencing input was naive CD4+ T cells sorted from PBMCs. The receptors were sampled from a man aged 45-65 years in good health, CMV-negative, and a related stem cell transplant donor.

The chain has TRBV11-2 and TRBJ2-5, with a tentative D call TRBD1 (5 bases). This CDR3 spans 12 amino acids. Germline CDR1 SGHAT, CDR2 FQNNGV. Trimming took 2 bases from V and 9 from J, leaving 10 bases between them. The CDR3 nucleotides read TGTGCCAGCAGCTTAAAACCCAGGGCCCAGTACTTC. It translates to CASSLKPRAQYF.

This chain joins TRBV6-1 and TRBJ2-5; 10 nucleotides match TRBD2. Trimming took 4 bases from V and 5 from J; bases not matched to a gene: 7. The CDR3 sequence is 15 residues long. Per the germline V gene, CDR1 is MNHNS and CDR2 is SASEGT. The CDR3: CASSASGGVGETQYF. CDR3 DNA: TGTGCCAGCAGTGCTAGCGGGGGCGTCGGGGAGACCCAGTACTTC.

CDR3 amino acids: CASGLAGGISYEQYF. The DNA for the CDR3 is TGCGCCAGCGGACTAGCGGGAGGGATCTCCTACGAGCAGTACTTC. This sequence joins TRBV5-1 and TRBJ2-7; 15 bases are a match to TRBD2. The CDR3 has 15 amino acids. Trimming took 7 bases from V and 0 from J; bases not matched to a gene: 2. Germline V gives CDR1 SGHRS, CDR2 YFSETQ.

This clone occurred once. The V and J genes are TRBV6-1 and TRBJ1-1, with 7 bases lining up with TRBD1. Germline-derived CDR1 and CDR2 are MNHNS and SASEGT. The CDR3 consists of 13 residues. Trimming at V came to 3 bases and at J to 9 bases, leaving 7 bases not matched to a gene. CDR3 amino acids: CASSDGQERQAFF. CDR3 DNA: TGTGCCAGCAGTGACGGACAGGAGCGCCAAGCTTTCTTT.

The CDR3 loop reads CASSDTGVRKKLFF. Here the CDR3 DNA reads TGTGCCAGCAGCGATACAGGAGTTAGGAAAAAACTGTTTTTT. The chain joins TRBV7-9 to TRBJ1-4; possible D gene TRBD1, 5 bases. The CDR3 extends over 14 amino acids. V was pared by 5 bases and J by 9 bases, with 16 bases between. Germline CDR1 reads SEHNR; CDR2 reads FQNEAQ (reference sequence). The full variable domain, rest sourced from reference TRBV7-9 and TRBJ1-4, is DTGVSQNPRHKITKRGQNVTFRCDPISEHNRLYWYRQTLGQGPEFLTYFQNEAQLEKSRLLSDRFSAERPKGSFSTLEIQRTEQGDSAMYLCASSDTGVRKKLFFGSGTQLSVL.

This clone has a single count. This chain uses TRBV7-2 with TRBJ2-3; D unresolved. Trimming cost V 5 bases and J 2 bases, with 8 bases left between them. The CDR3 runs to 13 residues. The V gene's germline CDR1 is SGHTA and CDR2 FQGNSA. CDR3 nucleotide sequence: TGTGCCAGCAGCCCGGAGACCACAGATACGCAGTATTTT. Its protein is CASSPETTDTQYF.

V and J are TRBV5-1 and TRBJ2-2, with D maybe TRBD2 (6 bases). The V and J ends lost 4 bases and 4 bases respectively, with 11 bases between them. Germline loops: CDR1 SGHRS, CDR2 YFSETQ. The CDR3 sequence is 14 residues long. This CDR3 reads CASSPGGPTGELFF. In DNA, the CDR3 is TGCGCCAGCAGCCCTGGAGGGCCCACCGGGGAGCTGTTTTTT.

The genes are TRBV19 and TRBJ1-2; 8 nucleotides line up with TRBD1. V shed 6 bases, J shed 3 bases, and the junction held 6 bases outside the gene matches. From germline, CDR1 is LNHDA and CDR2 SQIVND (reference sequence). The CDR3 runs to 14 residues. CDR3: CASSPTGGDYGYTF. DNA for the CDR3: TGTGCCAGTAGCCCAACAGGGGGAGACTATGGCTACACCTTC. The whole variable domain, remainder taken from reference TRBV19 and TRBJ1-2, is DGGITQSPKYLFRKEGQNVTLSCEQNLNHDAMYWYRQDPGQGLRLIYYSQIVNDFQKGDIAEGYSVSREKKESFPLTVTSAQKNPTAFYLCASSPTGGDYGYTFGSGTRLTVV.

This clone occurred a few times. V is TRBV19 and J is TRBJ1-4; D is possibly TRBD1 (6 bases). There are 16 residues in the CDR3. Trimming cost V 6 bases and J 5 bases, with 19 bases left between them. The germline V gene encodes CDR1 LNHDA and CDR2 SQIVND (reference sequence). Here the CDR3 DNA reads TGTGCCAGTAGCCTGGGGACACCAATCAGGAATGAAAAACTGTTTTTT. Its translation: CASSLGTPIRNEKLFF.

The rearrangement links TRBV5-4 to TRBJ2-3; 10 bases line up with TRBD1. The CDR3 is made up of 17 amino acids. Germline V gene data show CDR1 as SGHNT and CDR2 as YYREEE (reference sequence). Unmatched junction bases numbered 12, after V lost 3 bases and J lost 5 bases. CDR3 amino acids: CASSSGGGTGAVDTQYF. The DNA of the CDR3 is TGTGCCAGCAGCTCCGGAGGAGGGACAGGGGCAGTAGATACGCAGTATTTT.

V and J are TRBV7-3 and TRBJ1-1; D not resolved. This CDR3 is built from 14 residues. Trimming took off 1 base at V and 3 bases at J, with 9 bases between the two ends. Germline V gene lookup returns CDR1 SGHTA and CDR2 FQGTGA. CDR3 coding DNA: TGTGCCAGCAGCTTAAATGGAGATTACACTGAAGCTTTCTTT. Its protein product is CASSLNGDYTEAFF.

This chain joins TRBV29-1 and TRBJ2-1; D is ambiguous. CDR3 size: 14 residues. V lost 7 bases to trimming and J lost 0 bases, with 13 bases between them. CDR1 and CDR2 (germline): SQVTM, ANQGSEA. CDR3: CSAAARLSYNEQFF. CDR3 DNA sequence: TGCAGCGCCGCGGCCCGACTCTCCTACAATGAGCAGTTCTTC.

V usage is TRBV7-2 and J usage is TRBJ2-7; maybe TRBD1 (5 bases). Per the germline V gene, CDR1 is SGHTA and CDR2 is FQGNSA. CDR3 length: 14 amino acids. Trimming left V 3 bases short and J 0 bases short, with 9 bases between. CDR3 protein: CASSFMTASYEQYF. As DNA, the CDR3 is TGTGCCAGCAGCTTCATGACAGCCTCCTACGAGCAGTACTTC. Full variable domain (remainder filled in from reference TRBV7-2 and TRBJ2-7): GAGVSQSPSNKVTEKGKDVELRCDPISGHTALYWYRQSLGQGLEFLIYFQGNSAPDKSGLPSDRFSAERTGGSVSTLTIQRTQQEDSAVYLCASSFMTASYEQYFGPGTRLTVT.

This rearrangement joins TRBV25-1 to TRBJ1-4; D unresolved. CDR3 length: 14 amino acids. Between the trimmed V and J ends, which lost 0 bases and 0 bases, there was a span of 2 bases. Germline assignment: CDR1 MGHDK and CDR2 SYGVNS. The CDR3 protein is CASSEYATNEKLFF. CDR3 sequence (DNA): TGTGCCAGCAGTGAATACGCAACTAATGAAAAACTGTTTTTT. Filled out from reference TRBV25-1 and TRBJ1-4, the complete variable domain reads EADIYQTPRYLVIGTGKKITLECSQTMGHDKMYWYQQDPGMELHLIHYSYGVNSTEKGDLSSESTVSRIRTEHFPLTLESARPSHTSQYLCASSEYATNEKLFFGSGTQLSVL.

The chain employs TRBV19 and TRBJ1-1; D not resolved. The V gene's germline CDR1 is LNHDA and CDR2 SQIVND (reference sequence). V was pared by 3 bases and J by 1 base, with 9 bases between. CDR3 length: 14 amino acids. CDR3 DNA: TGTGCCAGTAGTATCGGGAGCCAGAACACTGAAGCTTTCTTT. This gives the protein CASSIGSQNTEAFF.

The chain links TRBV9 to TRBJ2-1; 9 positions agree with TRBD2. The germline gives CDR1 SGDLS, CDR2 YYNGEE. The CDR3 loop spans 14 amino acids. The J segment lost 7 bases and the V segment lost 3 bases, leaving 5 bases of the junction unmatched. CDR3 loop: CASSAGLAENEQFF. The CDR3 DNA reads as TGTGCCAGCAGCGCGGGACTAGCAGAAAATGAGCAGTTCTTC.

Here the CDR3 reads CASSKAGRDSTDTQYF. The CDR3 nucleotides are TGTGCCAGCAGCAAAGCCGGGCGGGATAGCACAGATACGCAGTATTTT. The chain carries TRBV21-1 and TRBJ2-3; TRBD2 is taken as the D call from the table, unchecked against the DNA. TRBV21-1 is noted as a pseudogene. The length of the CDR3 is 16 residues.

V and J are TRBV19 and TRBJ1-5; 9 nucleotides match TRBD1. The CDR3 has 16 residues. Germline V gene lookup returns CDR1 LNHDA and CDR2 SQIVND (reference sequence). V trimming: 0 bases; J trimming: 4 bases; junction bases outside the gene matches: 4. The CDR3: CASSIEQGAGNQPQHF. The CDR3 nucleotides read TGTGCCAGTAGTATAGAACAGGGGGCAGGTAATCAGCCCCAGCATTTT.

This clone was picked up one time. The chain is built from TRBV13 and TRBJ2-4; D might be TRBD1 (5 bases). The germline V gene encodes CDR1 PRHDT and CDR2 FYEKMQ (reference sequence). The V and J ends lost 6 bases and 5 bases respectively, with 23 bases between them. The CDR3 spans 17 residues. In DNA, the CDR3 is TGTGCCAGCAGACCCTCCTGGGGCCAGGGTAAGGAAAACATTCAGTACTTC. This codes for CASRPSWGQGKENIQYF. Drawing the rest from reference TRBV13 and TRBJ2-4, the complete variable domain is AAGVIQSPRHLIKEKRETATLKCYPIPRHDTVYWYQQGPGQDPQFLISFYEKMQSDKGSIPDRFSAQQFSDYHSELNMSSLELGDSALYFCASRPSWGQGKENIQYFGAGTRLSVL.